This TCR beta chain was profiled in a study of CD8 T cells in Susac syndrome. Reverse transcription of 0.5 to 1 ug RNA used random hexamers. Across 54 Vbeta and 13 Jbeta, TCR beta CDR3 was amplified with immunoSEQ multiplex PCR. TCRdb re-analysed the immunoSEQ multiplex PCR reads in MiXCR, keeping a single row per CDR3 protein. The table has about 200,000 distinct CDR3 sequences, 90% to 95% seen once. Peripheral blood CD8+ and CD4+ T cells were profiled by TCR beta sequencing. The study used healthy donors as controls matched for age and sex. Trimming cost V 4 bases and J 4 bases, with 14 bases left between them. This CDR3 is 14 amino acids long. Germline CDR1 is SGDLS and CDR2 is YYNGEE.

The V gene is TRBV9, the J gene TRBJ1-2; D not resolved. The source material was CD4+ T cells from PBMCs. This sequence was found in a human donor in good health. This chain's CDR3 is CASSPGGGTYGYTF. CDR3 coding DNA: TGTGCCAGCAGCCCGGGTGGCGGTACCTATGGCTACACCTTC. The full variable domain, its missing parts supplied by reference TRBV9 and TRBJ1-2, is DSGVTQTPKHLITATGQRVTLRCSPRSGDLSVYWYQQSLDQGLQFLIQYYNGEERAKGNILERFSAQQFPDLHSELNLSSLELGDSALYFCASSPGGGTYGYTFGSGTRLTVV.